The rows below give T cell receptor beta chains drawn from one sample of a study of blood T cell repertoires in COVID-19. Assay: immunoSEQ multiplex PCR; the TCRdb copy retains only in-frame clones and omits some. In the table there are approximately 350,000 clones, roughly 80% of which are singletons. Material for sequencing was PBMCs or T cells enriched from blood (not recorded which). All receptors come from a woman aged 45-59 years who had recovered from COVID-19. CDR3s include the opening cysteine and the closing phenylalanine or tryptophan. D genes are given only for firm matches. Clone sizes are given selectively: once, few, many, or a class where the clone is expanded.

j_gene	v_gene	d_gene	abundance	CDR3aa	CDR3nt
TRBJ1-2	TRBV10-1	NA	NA	CASSEPQAWGHYGYTF	TGCGCCAGCAGTGAGCCCCAAGCCTGGGGCCACTATGGCTACACCTTC
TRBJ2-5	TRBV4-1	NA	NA	CASSQAEGEETQYF	TGCGCCAGCAGCCAAGCAGAGGGGGAGGAGACCCAGTACTTC
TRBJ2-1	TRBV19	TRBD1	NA	CASSMRDREKAYNEQFF	TGTGCCAGTAGTATGAGGGACAGGGAGAAGGCCTACAATGAGCAGTTCTTC
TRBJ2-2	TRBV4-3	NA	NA	CASSQDVNGPNTGELFF	TGCGCCAGCAGCCAAGATGTGAACGGTCCGAACACCGGGGAGCTGTTTTTT
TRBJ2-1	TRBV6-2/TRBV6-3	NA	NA	CASSLVYNEQFF	TGTGCCAGCAGTCTAGTTTACAATGAGCAGTTCTTC
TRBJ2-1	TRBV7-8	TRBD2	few	CASSLGTSGTYNEQFF	TGTGCCAGCAGCTTAGGAACTAGCGGGACGTACAATGAGCAGTTCTTC
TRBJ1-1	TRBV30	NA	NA	CAWSRQNMNTEAFF	TGTGCCTGGAGTAGACAGAACATGAACACTGAAGCTTTCTTT
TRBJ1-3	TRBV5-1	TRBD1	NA	CASSLGRQGTGNTIYF	TGCGCCAGCAGCTTGGGGAGACAGGGTACCGGAAACACCATATATTTT
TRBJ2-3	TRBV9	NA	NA	CASSVATPGLDTQYF	TGTGCCAGCAGCGTAGCTACCCCGGGACTAGATACGCAGTATTTT
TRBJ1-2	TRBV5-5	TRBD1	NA	CASSLETGILGGYGYTF	TGTGCCAGCAGCTTGGAGACAGGGATTCTGGGAGGCTATGGCTACACCTTC
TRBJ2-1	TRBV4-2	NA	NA	CASSQDGNEQFF	TGTGCCAGCAGCCAAGACGGCAATGAGCAGTTCTTC
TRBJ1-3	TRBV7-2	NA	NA	CASRFTGGTIYF	TGTGCCAGCAGATTCACGGGGGGCACCATATATTTT
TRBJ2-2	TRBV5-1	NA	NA	CASRKGVNTGELFF	TGCGCCAGCAGAAAGGGGGTGAACACCGGGGAGCTGTTTTTT
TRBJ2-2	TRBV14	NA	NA	CASSQVRGAWTGELFF	TGTGCCAGCAGCCAAGTCCGCGGGGCCTGGACCGGGGAGCTGTTTTTT
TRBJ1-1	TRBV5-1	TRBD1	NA	CASSLPTGGFPEAFF	TGCGCCAGCAGCTTGCCCACAGGGGGCTTTCCTGAAGCTTTCTTT
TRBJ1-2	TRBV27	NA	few	CASSLTRSRGYTF	TGTGCCAGCAGTTTAACCCGGAGCCGTGGCTACACCTTC
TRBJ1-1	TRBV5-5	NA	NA	CASSPQGMRAFF	TGTGCCAGCAGCCCCCAGGGGATGCGGGCTTTCTTT
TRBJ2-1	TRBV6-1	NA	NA	CASSANAASKFDEQFF	TGTGCCAGCAGTGCAAACGCCGCTAGCAAGTTCGATGAGCAGTTCTTC
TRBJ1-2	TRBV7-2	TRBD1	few	CASSLTRTGDGYTF	TGTGCCAGCAGCCTTACGAGGACAGGGGATGGCTACACCTTC
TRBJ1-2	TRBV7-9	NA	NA	CASSANRDGYTF	TGTGCCAGCAGCGCAAACAGGGATGGCTACACCTTC
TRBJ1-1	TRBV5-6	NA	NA	CASSPPYTNTEAFF	TGTGCCAGCAGCCCCCCCTATACGAACACTGAAGCTTTCTTT
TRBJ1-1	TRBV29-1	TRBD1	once	CSVDRGHPNTEAFF	TGCAGCGTCGATAGGGGGCACCCGAACACTGAAGCTTTCTTT
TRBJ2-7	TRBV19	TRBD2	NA	CASSLLAGYEQYF	TGTGCCAGTAGTTTACTAGCGGGATACGAGCAGTACTTC
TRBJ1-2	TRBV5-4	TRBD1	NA	CASSLQGAANYTF	TGTGCCAGCAGCTTGCAGGGGGCGGCTAACTACACCTTC
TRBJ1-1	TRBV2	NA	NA	CASSEAHPPRPNTEAFF	TGTGCCAGCAGTGAAGCGCACCCCCCCAGGCCGAACACTGAAGCTTTCTTT
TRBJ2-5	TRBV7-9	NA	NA	CASSPGFVETQYF	TGTGCCAGCAGCCCAGGGTTTGTGGAGACCCAGTACTTC
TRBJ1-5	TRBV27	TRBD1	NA	CASRITGQSNQPQHF	TGTGCCAGCAGGATAACGGGACAGAGTAATCAGCCCCAGCATTTT
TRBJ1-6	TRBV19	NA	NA	CASSPGLNNSPLHF	TGTGCCAGTAGTCCGGGACTGAATAATTCACCCCTCCACTTT
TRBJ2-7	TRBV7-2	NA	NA	CASSLGSGSYEQYF	TGTGCCAGCAGCTTAGGTAGCGGCTCCTACGAGCAGTACTTC
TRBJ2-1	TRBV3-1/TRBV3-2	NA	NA	CASGDLVQTLNEQFF	TGTGCCAGCGGTGATCTAGTCCAAACACTCAATGAGCAGTTCTTC
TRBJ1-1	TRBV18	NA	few	CASSPGRNTEAFF	TGTGCCAGCTCACCAGGGCGGAACACTGAAGCTTTCTTT
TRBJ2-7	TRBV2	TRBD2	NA	CASRRLAGNYEQYF	TGTGCCAGCAGACGACTAGCGGGAAACTACGAGCAGTACTTC
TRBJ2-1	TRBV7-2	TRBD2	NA	CASSLALAGNNEQFF	TGTGCCAGCAGCTTAGCACTAGCGGGAAACAATGAGCAGTTCTTC
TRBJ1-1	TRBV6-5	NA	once	CASSSNLGLGAFF	TGTGCCAGCAGTTCGAACCTGGGACTTGGAGCTTTCTTT
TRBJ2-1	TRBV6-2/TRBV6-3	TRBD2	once	CASSQNLAGVDEQFF	TGTGCCAGCAGCCAAAATCTAGCGGGAGTGGATGAGCAGTTCTTC
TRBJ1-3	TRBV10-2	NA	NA	CASSVTRLGNTIYF	TGCGCCAGCAGTGTGACAAGACTAGGAAACACCATATATTTT